These 14 T cell receptor beta chains came from one sample sequenced in a study of shared clonotypes between healthy human individuals. Method: immunoSEQ multiplex PCR; TCRdb's copy keeps in-frame clones and lacks some. The profile shows some 2.1 million clones, over 85% of them singletons. Positively selected for CCR7, the CD45RO-negative cells used as naive CD8 cells excluded terminally differentiated effector memory CD45RA+ cells. The sequenced sample was naive CD8+ T cells from PBMCs. These receptors were obtained from a young man in good health. Some clones in this sample may be carry-over from other donors' samples.

This chain links TRBV5-5 with TRBJ2-7; D unclear. This CDR3 has 11 residues. The V gene's germline CDR1 is SGHKS and CDR2 YYEKEE (reference sequence). The V end lost 4 bases, the J end lost 4 bases, and 6 bases lay between the germline ends. In nucleotides, the CDR3 is TGTGCCAGCAGCCAAGCGTACGAGCAGTACTTC. It translates to CASSQAYEQYF.

The J gene is TRBJ2-5, the V gene TRBV5-1, with TRBD2 matching over 7 bases. Trimming took 4 bases from V and 1 from J; bases not matched to a gene: 10. Germline V gene lookup returns CDR1 SGHRS and CDR2 YFSETQ. The CDR3 loop spans 16 amino acids. This CDR3 reads CASSPPGGTPQETQYF. The CDR3 DNA sequence: TGCGCCAGCAGCCCCCCCGGGGGGACCCCCCAAGAGACCCAGTACTTC.

This clone was observed a single time. The rearrangement uses TRBV7-3 and TRBJ2-1; TRBD2 matches 9 bases. Germline lookup yields CDR1 SGHTA and CDR2 FQGTGA. V was pared by 3 bases and J by 8 bases, with 8 bases of the junction left unmatched. CDR3 length equals 15 residues. The CDR3 protein is CASSLGLARYHEQFF. Written as DNA, the CDR3 is TGTGCCAGCAGCTTGGGACTAGCTCGGTACCATGAGCAGTTCTTC.

This chain links TRBV6-6 with TRBJ2-1, with a weak D call TRBD1 (5 bases). CDR3 size: 14 residues. The V and J ends lost 2 bases and 5 bases respectively, with 10 bases between them. Germline V gene sequence: CDR1 MNHNY, CDR2 SVGAGI (reference sequence). The CDR3: CASSYVTGDNEQFF. For the CDR3, the DNA is TGTGCCAGCAGTTACGTTACAGGAGACAATGAGCAGTTCTTC.

On this clone: This specimen includes other DNA sequences encoding the same CDR3. The chain employs TRBV5-6 and TRBJ2-1; 14 bases map to TRBD2. Germline loops: CDR1 SGHDT, CDR2 YYEEEE. The CDR3 sequence is 16 residues long. The V gene end was trimmed by 4 bases and the J gene end by 3 bases; junction bases not matched to a gene: 3. CDR3 in amino acids: CASSLGLAGVYNEQFF. CDR3 in DNA: TGTGCCAGCAGCCTGGGACTAGCGGGAGTCTACAATGAGCAGTTCTTC.

This clone has just a few counts. The V gene is TRBV27, the J gene TRBJ2-7; D remains ambiguous. Trimming shortened V by 11 bases and J by 1 base, and 15 bases separated the two germline ends. Germline loops: CDR1 MNHEY, CDR2 SMNVEV (reference sequence). The CDR3 spans 13 residues. The CDR3 reads CAGRSRMSYEQYF. The CDR3 bases are TGTGCCGGTAGGAGTCGTATGTCCTACGAGCAGTACTTC.

The chain couples TRBV5-4 to TRBJ2-7; 10 bases match TRBD2. CDR3 size: 15 residues. The germline V gene has CDR1 SGHNT and CDR2 YYREEE (reference sequence). V lost 0 bases to trimming and J lost 5 bases; unmatched junction nucleotides: 5. DNA for the CDR3: TGTGCCAGCAGCTTGGCAGTAGCGGGAGGCCACGAGCAGTACTTC. Amino acid sequence: CASSLAVAGGHEQYF.

The V call is TRBV14, the J call TRBJ2-7; 8 nucleotides agree with TRBD1. This CDR3 is built from 13 residues. Looked up from germline, CDR1 is SGHDN and CDR2 is FVKESK. V lost 6 bases and J lost 4; bases outside the gene matches: 5. Here the CDR3 DNA reads TGTGCCAGCAGACCGACAGGGGAGTACGAGCAGTACTTC. It encodes CASRPTGEYEQYF. The full variable domain, with the rest looked up from reference TRBV14 and TRBJ2-7, is EAGVTQFPSHSVIEKGQTVTLRCDPISGHDNLYWYRRVMGKEIKFLLHFVKESKQDESGMPNNRFLAERTGGTYSTLKVQPAELEDSGVYFCASRPTGEYEQYFGPGTRLTVT.

This sequence joins TRBV7-6 and TRBJ2-1; 8 bases line up with TRBD2. The CDR3 extends over 19 amino acids. The germline V gene has CDR1 SGHVS and CDR2 FNYEAQ. With V trimmed by 1 base and J by 6 bases, 17 bases remained unmatched. In nucleotides, the CDR3 is TGTGCCAGCAGCTTAGTAAGGCCGGGAGAAGCGGGAGTGTTCAATGAGCAGTTCTTC. Its protein is CASSLVRPGEAGVFNEQFF.

The chain has TRBV13 and TRBJ2-7, with TRBD2 identical over 7 bases. Germline V gives CDR1 PRHDT, CDR2 FYEKMQ (reference sequence). This CDR3 is 14 amino acids long. Losses at the gene ends were 2 bases for V and 3 bases for J; bases not matched to a gene: 4. CDR3 DNA sequence: TGTGCCAGCAGCTTAAGCGGGGAAGACTACGAGCAGTACTTC. Encoded protein: CASSLSGEDYEQYF.

The V and J genes are TRBV25-1 and TRBJ2-1; the D is unclear. Per the germline V gene, CDR1 is MGHDK and CDR2 is SYGVNS. Trimming cost V 4 bases and J 6 bases, with 22 bases left between them. CDR3 length: 17 amino acids. The CDR3 sequence is CASSGSMQTEALNEQFF. The CDR3 DNA reads TGTGCCAGCAGTGGATCAATGCAGACGGAAGCCCTCAATGAGCAGTTCTTC.

This clone has only a few counts. J is TRBJ2-7 and V is TRBV29-1; D uncertain. V was pared by 0 bases and J by 4 bases, with 1 base between. CDR1 and CDR2 from the germline V gene are SQVTM and ANQGSEA. CDR3 length: 10 residues. This chain's CDR3 is CSVEDYEQYF. The CDR3 bases are TGCAGCGTTGAAGATTACGAGCAGTACTTC.

This chain uses TRBV7-9 with TRBJ2-7; D is ambiguous. This CDR3 comprises 15 residues. V was pared by 1 base and J by 3 bases, with 13 bases between. The germline V gene encodes CDR1 SEHNR and CDR2 FQNEAQ (reference sequence). The CDR3 DNA reads TGTGCCAGCAGCTTAGGGGCCTACTCTAACTACGAGCAGTACTTC. Protein sequence: CASSLGAYSNYEQYF.

The chain links TRBV9 to TRBJ2-7, with 10 bases matching TRBD2. Germline CDR1 SGDLS, CDR2 YYNGEE. Germline trimming cut 2 bases from V and 0 bases from J; bases unmatched to any gene: 2. This CDR3 is built from 15 residues. CDR3 residues: CASSVSGRSSYEQYF. The CDR3 DNA sequence: TGTGCCAGCAGCGTTAGCGGGAGGAGCTCCTACGAGCAGTACTTC.